The 21 T cell receptor beta chains presented below share a single source sample, sequenced in a study of blood T cell repertoires in COVID-19. Sequencing used immunoSEQ multiplex PCR; TCRdb keeps in-frame clones, though not all of them. Of some 120,000 clones in the sample, about four fifths were seen once. The sample consisted of peripheral blood. The origin of the receptors is an older man with active or convalescent COVID-19.

The V and J genes are TRBV6-6 and TRBJ2-7, with 9 bases fitting TRBD1. This CDR3 has 15 amino acids. Looked up from germline, CDR1 is MNHNY and CDR2 is SVGAGI (reference sequence). After removal of 7 bases from V and 3 bases from J, the junction contained 10 bases not matched to a gene. CDR3 protein: CASTSTGGSLYEQYF. The CDR3 DNA reads TGTGCCAGCACGAGCACAGGGGGCTCCCTCTACGAGCAGTACTTC.

This clone was recorded only once. This chain connects TRBV2 to TRBJ1-1; tentatively, D is TRBD1 (5 bases). CDR1 and CDR2 from the germline V gene are SNHLY and FYNNEI. The germline V and J ends were trimmed by 7 bases and 1 base, with 10 bases remaining between them. The CDR3 consists of 13 residues. The CDR3 region has the DNA TGTGCCAGCAACTCTGACAGGAACACTGAAGCTTTCTTT. Its translation: CASNSDRNTEAFF. Using reference TRBV2 and TRBJ1-1 for the parts outside the CDR3, the full variable domain is EPEVTQTPSHQVTQMGQEVILRCVPISNHLYFYWYRQILGQKVEFLVSFYNNEISEKSEIFDDQFSVERPDGSNFTLKIRSTKLEDSAMYFCASNSDRNTEAFFGQGTRLTVV.

The chain joins TRBV7-9 to TRBJ2-2; D unresolved. This CDR3 has 12 residues. V shed 4 bases and J shed 4 bases, with 4 bases lying between them. The germline V gene encodes CDR1 SEHNR and CDR2 FQNEAQ (reference sequence). CDR3 nucleotide sequence: TGTGCCAGCAGCTCCCTCACCGGGGAGCTGTTTTTT. Its protein product is CASSSLTGELFF. Drawing the rest from reference TRBV7-9 and TRBJ2-2, the complete variable domain is DTGVSQNPRHKITKRGQNVTFRCDPISEHNRLYWYRQTLGQGPEFLTYFQNEAQLEKSRLLSDRFSAERPKGSFSTLEIQRTEQGDSAMYLCASSSLTGELFFGEGSRLTVL.

The chain couples TRBV5-1 to TRBJ2-3; 7 bases fit TRBD1. V was pared by 6 bases and J by 4 bases, with 8 bases of the junction left unmatched. The CDR3 covers 14 residues. The germline CDR1 and CDR2 sequences are SGHRS and YFSETQ. CDR3 coding DNA: TGCGCCAGCATGCGACAGGGACGGCCAGATACGCAGTATTTT. Translation gives CASMRQGRPDTQYF. The whole variable domain, filled in from reference TRBV5-1 and TRBJ2-3, reads KAGVTQTPRYLIKTRGQQVTLSCSPISGHRSVSWYQQTPGQGLQFLFEYFSETQRNKGNFPGRFSGRQFSNSRSEMNVSTLELGDSALYLCASMRQGRPDTQYFGPGTRLTVL.

The J gene is TRBJ2-7, the V gene TRBV7-8; TRBD1 might be the D (5 bases). Trimming shortened V by 6 bases and J by 0 bases, and 18 bases separated the two germline ends. The CDR3 length is 16 residues. From germline, CDR1 is SGHVS and CDR2 FQNEAQ. CDR3 sequence reads: CASRKSREDISYEQYF. The CDR3 DNA reads TGTGCCAGCAGAAAAAGTAGAGAGGACATCTCCTACGAGCAGTACTTC.

This clone was seen just once. The chain has TRBV24-1 and TRBJ2-2, with 7 bases matching TRBD1. The CDR3 length is 16 residues. V gave up 6 bases and J gave up 0 bases; unmatched junction bases: 6. The V gene's germline CDR1 is KGHDR and CDR2 SFDVKD. CDR3 bases: TGTGCCACCAGTCGAACCGGGACAGCGAACACCGGGGAGCTGTTTTTT. This sequence encodes CATSRTGTANTGELFF.

V gene TRBV10-3 combines with J gene TRBJ1-5; 7 bases match TRBD1. The CDR3 extends over 14 amino acids. With 6 bases clipped from V and 2 bases from J, the junction kept 4 bases outside the gene matches. Per the germline V gene, CDR1 is ENHRY and CDR2 is SYGVKD. The CDR3 coding sequence is TGTGCCATCAGCAGACAGGGCGGCAATCAGCCCCAGCATTTT. Translating gives CAISRQGGNQPQHF.

This clone appeared a few times. The chain recombines TRBV24-1 with TRBJ2-2, with 7 bases identical to TRBD1. Germline V CDR1 and CDR2: KGHDR, SFDVKD. V shed 7 bases and J 1 base; nucleotides not matched to a gene: 2. The CDR3 extends over 14 amino acids. As DNA, the CDR3 is TGTGCCACCAGACGGACAGGGAACACCGGGGAGCTGTTTTTT. Translation gives CATRRTGNTGELFF.

This clone has just a few counts. This chain joins TRBV6-5 and TRBJ1-1; possibly TRBD1 for D (5 bases). This CDR3 has 13 residues. The ends were cut back, 1 base at V and 4 bases at J, with 7 bases in the middle. Germline V lookup: CDR1 MNHEY, CDR2 SVGAGI. CDR3 DNA: TGTGCCAGCAGTTACTACAGGTTCACTGAAGCTTTCTTT. This encodes CASSYYRFTEAFF.

CDR3 loop: CASSPPGLAQETQYF. The CDR3 coding sequence is TGTGCCAGCTCACCACCCGGACTAGCGCAAGAGACCCAGTACTTC. This chain uses TRBV18 with TRBJ2-5; TRBD2 aligns across 9 bases. The CDR3 has 15 residues. The J segment lost 2 bases and the V segment lost 0 bases, leaving 1 base of the junction unmatched. Germline-derived CDR1 and CDR2 are KGHSH and LQKENI.

This clone has a handful of counts. V usage is TRBV5-6 and J usage is TRBJ1-2; no reliable D call. The CDR3 consists of 16 residues. Germline assignment: CDR1 SGHDT and CDR2 YYEEEE. Trimming shortened V by 0 bases and J by 3 bases, and 15 bases separated the two germline ends. CDR3: CASSLAYTLRDYGYTF. The CDR3 DNA follows: TGTGCCAGCAGCTTGGCCTACACATTGCGGGACTATGGCTACACCTTC.

The V gene is TRBV5-1, the J gene TRBJ2-7, with 8 bases that match TRBD1. The germline CDR1 and CDR2 sequences are SGHRS and YFSETQ. The CDR3 is made up of 13 amino acids. V lost 3 bases and J lost 6; bases outside the gene matches: 5. CDR3 sequence reads: CASSSGQVGEQYF. CDR3 nucleotides: TGCGCCAGCAGCTCGGGACAGGTCGGCGAGCAGTACTTC.

The chain joins TRBV4-3 to TRBJ2-2, with TRBD1 matching 7 bases. Germline CDR1 LGHNA, CDR2 YSLEER. With V trimmed by 0 bases and J by 1 base, 2 bases remained unmatched. The CDR3 sequence is 16 residues long. The CDR3 region has the DNA TGCGCCAGCAGCCAAGAGACAGGGCTGAACACCGGGGAGCTGTTTTTT. As protein: CASSQETGLNTGELFF.

In DNA, the CDR3 is TGTGCCAGCAGCCCCGGACAGGGGTTCACAGATACGCAGTATTTT. Its protein is CASSPGQGFTDTQYF. The chain links TRBV7-9 to TRBJ2-3; 9 positions agree with TRBD1. The germline V gene encodes CDR1 SEHNR and CDR2 FQNEAQ (reference sequence). The CDR3 runs to 15 residues. J gave up 2 bases and V 5 bases, and 5 bases lay outside the gene matches. Variable domain in full (rest from reference TRBV7-9 and TRBJ2-3): DTGVSQNPRHKITKRGQNVTFRCDPISEHNRLYWYRQTLGQGPEFLTYFQNEAQLEKSRLLSDRFSAERPKGSFSTLEIQRTEQGDSAMYLCASSPGQGFTDTQYFGPGTRLTVL.

The rearrangement uses TRBV7-3 and TRBJ1-3; 7 nucleotides line up with TRBD1. CDR3 length: 15 residues. The V segment lost 5 bases and the J segment 1 base; nucleotides outside the gene matches: 5. Per the germline V gene, CDR1 is SGHTA and CDR2 is FQGTGA. The CDR3 loop reads CASSTAGGSGNTIYF. CDR3 nucleotides: TGTGCCAGCAGCACTGCAGGGGGATCTGGAAACACCATATATTTT.

The rearrangement uses TRBV18 and TRBJ2-3, with 8 nucleotides matching TRBD1. The CDR3 has 14 residues. The V gene's germline CDR1 is KGHSH and CDR2 LQKENI. V shed 3 bases and J 5 bases; nucleotides not matched to a gene: 4. The DNA of the CDR3 is TGTGCCAGCTCACCCGGGACAGGCGAAGATACGCAGTATTTT. Amino acid sequence: CASSPGTGEDTQYF.

V and J are TRBV3-1 (or the pseudogene TRBV3-2) and TRBJ1-2; tentatively, D is TRBD1 (6 bases). The V and J ends lost 4 bases and 5 bases respectively, with 17 bases between them. CDR3 size: 15 residues. CDR1 and CDR2 (germline): LGHDT, YNNKEL (reference sequence). CDR3 DNA sequence: TGTGCCAGCAGCCCCCTAGACAGGTTGGGTTATGGCTACACCTTC. Its protein is CASSPLDRLGYGYTF.

The J gene is TRBJ1-5, the V gene TRBV28; 11 bases agree with TRBD1. The germline gives CDR1 MDHEN, CDR2 SYDVKM. CDR3 length: 16 residues. Germline trimming cut 3 bases from V and 8 bases from J; bases unmatched to any gene: 9. The CDR3, as DNA: TGTGCCAGCAGTTTGGGCGGGACAGGGGGAAGTAAGCCCCAGCATTTT. As protein: CASSLGGTGGSKPQHF.

The V and J genes are TRBV7-2 and TRBJ1-5, with 8 bases that match TRBD1. Germline trimming cut 3 bases from V and 1 base from J; bases unmatched to any gene: 2. Germline lookup yields CDR1 SGHTA and CDR2 FQGNSA. The CDR3 contains 15 residues. This CDR3 reads CASSLTGVSNQPQHF. Here the CDR3 DNA reads TGTGCCAGCAGCTTGACAGGGGTCAGCAATCAGCCCCAGCATTTT.

This clone was picked up a small number of times. The chain uses TRBV11-3 and TRBJ1-5, with 9 bases fitting TRBD1. The CDR3 sequence is 14 residues long. CDR1 SGHNT and CDR2 YENEEA come from the germline V gene. Unmatched junction bases numbered 4, after V lost 5 bases and J lost 5 bases. The CDR3 region is CASSPDRGYQPQHF. CDR3 DNA sequence: TGTGCCAGCAGCCCGGACAGGGGCTATCAGCCCCAGCATTTT.

This rearrangement joins TRBV7-2 to TRBJ2-2; the match to TRBD2 covers 10 bases. The V segment lost 5 bases and the J segment 3 bases; nucleotides outside the gene matches: 6. CDR3 length: 16 residues. Per the germline V gene, CDR1 is SGHTA and CDR2 is FQGNSA. In DNA form, the CDR3 reads TGTGCCAGCAGCCCTCCCACTAGCGGGGACACCGGGGAGCTGTTTTTT. It codes for CASSPPTSGDTGELFF.